This is a list of T cell receptor beta chains from one sample in a study of OX40 agonist ivuxolimab in advanced cancers. Here immunoSEQ multiplex PCR was the method, and the copy in TCRdb shows in-frame clones only, minus some. The table includes roughly 57,000 clones, 60% to 80% detected once. Sample: CD4+ or CD8+ T cells sorted from blood, taken in a trial of the OX40 agonist ivuxolimab. The origin of the receptors is an adult with an advanced solid tumor such as melanoma, head and neck, liver or kidney cancer. The CDR3 runs from the conserved cysteine through the conserved F or W. The D gene is left open where the match is weak. Size values are once, few and many counts, or a class for expanded clones, and some rows have none.

CDR3aa: CSVEKQGSTEAFF; CDR3nt: TGCAGCGTTGAAAAACAGGGGAGTACTGAAGCTTTCTTT; j_gene: TRBJ1-1; v_gene: TRBV29-1; abundance: -; d_gene: TRBD1
CDR3aa: CASSPWSGATEAFF; CDR3nt: TGTGCCAGTAGCCCATGGTCAGGGGCTACTGAAGCTTTCTTT; j_gene: TRBJ1-1; v_gene: TRBV19; abundance: -; d_gene: -
CDR3aa: CSVEGLGGGGYTF; CDR3nt: TGCAGCGTTGAAGGGCTTGGGGGAGGGGGCTACACCTTC; j_gene: TRBJ1-2; v_gene: TRBV29-1; abundance: few; d_gene: -
CDR3aa: CASSARTGGGYTF; CDR3nt: TGTGCCAGCAGTGCCCGGACAGGGGGCGGCTACACCTTC; j_gene: TRBJ1-2; v_gene: TRBV27; abundance: -; d_gene: TRBD1
CDR3aa: CASSQGTGIEKLFF; CDR3nt: TGTGCCAGCAGCCAAGGGACAGGGATTGAAAAACTGTTTTTT; j_gene: TRBJ1-4; v_gene: TRBV7-2; abundance: -; d_gene: TRBD1
CDR3aa: CASTSHRVGSNQPQHF; CDR3nt: TGTGCCAGTACCTCCCACAGGGTTGGTAGCAATCAGCCCCAGCATTTT; j_gene: TRBJ1-5; v_gene: TRBV19; abundance: -; d_gene: -
CDR3aa: CASTVAGGSTDTQYF; CDR3nt: TGTGCCAGCACCGTAGCGGGGGGGAGCACAGATACGCAGTATTTT; j_gene: TRBJ2-3; v_gene: TRBV6-5; abundance: -; d_gene: TRBD2
CDR3aa: CASSLGLTSQETQYF; CDR3nt: TGTGCCAGCAGCTTGGGCCTAACATCCCAAGAGACCCAGTACTTC; j_gene: TRBJ2-5; v_gene: TRBV5-6; abundance: once; d_gene: -
CDR3aa: CASSPQGLNYGYTF; CDR3nt: TGCGCCAGCAGCCCACAGGGCCTTAACTATGGCTACACCTTC; j_gene: TRBJ1-2; v_gene: TRBV4-3; abundance: -; d_gene: -
CDR3aa: CASSNRATNQPQHF; CDR3nt: TGTGCCAGCAGTAACCGGGCTACCAATCAGCCCCAGCATTTT; j_gene: TRBJ1-5; v_gene: TRBV7-9; abundance: once; d_gene: -
CDR3aa: CASSFSGTGVRTEAFF; CDR3nt: TGTGCCAGCAGTTTCTCCGGGACAGGGGTCCGAACTGAAGCTTTCTTT; j_gene: TRBJ1-1; v_gene: TRBV7-2; abundance: -; d_gene: TRBD1
CDR3aa: CSVDKRLTNEQFF; CDR3nt: TGCAGCGTTGACAAGCGTTTGACCAATGAGCAGTTCTTC; j_gene: TRBJ2-1; v_gene: TRBV29-1; abundance: -; d_gene: -
CDR3aa: CASSSQGGGELFF; CDR3nt: TGTGCCAGCAGCTCACAGGGTGGCGGGGAGCTGTTTTTT; j_gene: TRBJ2-2; v_gene: TRBV7-6; abundance: -; d_gene: -
CDR3aa: CASNPSTGGETQYF; CDR3nt: TGTGCCAGTAATCCTTCGACAGGAGGGGAGACCCAGTACTTC; j_gene: TRBJ2-5; v_gene: TRBV19; abundance: once; d_gene: -
CDR3aa: CASSQETGLKPQHF; CDR3nt: TGCGCCAGCAGCCAAGAAACAGGCTTGAAGCCCCAGCATTTT; j_gene: TRBJ1-5; v_gene: TRBV4-3; abundance: -; d_gene: -